Listed below are T cell receptor beta chains from one sample, sequenced in a study of graft-versus-host responses after intestinal transplantation. The table came from immunoSEQ multiplex PCR; TCRdb's copy has only in-frame clones and leaves some out. The profile covers under 100,000 clones, with around 90% appearing a single time and 15% to 20% taken by the ten largest. The sequences come from PBMCs, collected about 440 days after intestinal transplant. The receptors derive from a human patient who received an intestinal transplant, so some T cells may come from the graft donor. CDR3s include the opening cysteine and the closing phenylalanine or tryptophan. Fields, in order: clone size, J gene, D gene, V gene, CDR3 length, CDR3 DNA, CDR3 protein. D genes are given only for firm matches. For some rows the clone size is stated as once, few or many, or as a class when expanded; others skip it.

- | TRBJ1-2 | TRBD1 | TRBV6-5 | 14 | TGTGCCAGCAGTTACGGGGGGACAGCGTCGGTCTACACCTTC | CASSYGGTASVYTF
- | TRBJ1-2 | - | TRBV20-1 | 11 | TGCAGTGCCACAGAGGGCTATGGCTACACCTTC | CSATEGYGYTF
once | TRBJ1-2 | - | TRBV6-5 | 15 | TGTGCCAGCAGTTACGACAGCTCGATCAACTATGGCTACACCTTC | CASSYDSSINYGYTF
- | TRBJ2-3 | TRBD2 | TRBV6-4 | 15 | TGTGCCAGCAGTGACTCTAGCGGGGGCACAGATACGCAGTATTTT | CASSDSSGGTDTQYF
few | TRBJ2-7 | TRBD1 | TRBV6-1 | 15 | TGTGCCAGCAGGCCCGGGACAGACTTATCCTACGAGCAGTACTTC | CASRPGTDLSYEQYF
few | TRBJ2-7 | TRBD1 | TRBV2 | 13 | TGTGCCAGCAGTGAGACAGGGTACTACGAGCAGTACTTC | CASSETGYYEQYF
once | TRBJ1-1 | TRBD1 | TRBV29-1 | 14 | TGCAGCGTTGATTTGGACAGGGGAGACACTGAAGCTTTCTTT | CSVDLDRGDTEAFF
- | TRBJ2-7 | - | TRBV9 | 14 | TGTGCCAGCAGCGTTACGTCAGGCGTCTACGAGCAGTACTTC | CASSVTSGVYEQYF
- | TRBJ2-7 | TRBD1 | TRBV6-5 | 13 | TGTGCCAGCAGTTACTCGGGACAGTACGAGCAGTACTTC | CASSYSGQYEQYF
once | TRBJ1-2 | TRBD1 | TRBV2 | 13 | TGTGCCAGCAGTCGACAGGGAAACTATGGCTACACCTTC | CASSRQGNYGYTF
- | TRBJ1-1 | TRBD1 | TRBV9 | 14 | TGTGCCAGCAGCCCCAGGGACAGGGCCCCTGAAGCTTTCTTT | CASSPRDRAPEAFF
- | TRBJ2-1 | TRBD1 | TRBV7-2 | 17 | TGTGCCAGCAGCTTAGAAGGGGGACAGGGGTTGATTGGTGAGCAGTTCTTC | CASSLEGGQGLIGEQFF
- | TRBJ2-5 | - | TRBV6-5 | 12 | TGTGCCAGCAGTACGGGTGGCGAGACCCAGTACTTC | CASSTGGETQYF
once | TRBJ2-1 | - | TRBV18 | 15 | TGTGCCAGCTCACCTTCAGGGCCGTCCTACAATGAGCAGTTCTTC | CASSPSGPSYNEQFF
- | TRBJ2-7 | - | TRBV30 | 12 | TGTGCCTGGAGAGGGGTAATTCCCGAGCAGTACTTC | CAWRGVIPEQYF
once | TRBJ2-7 | - | TRBV6-5 | 13 | TGTGCCAGCAGTCCCCGGGGCCAGTACGAGCAGTACTTC | CASSPRGQYEQYF
- | TRBJ2-5 | - | TRBV5-1 | 12 | TGCGCCAGCAGCTCGGGTGGAGAGACCCAGTACTTC | CASSSGGETQYF
- | TRBJ1-1 | - | TRBV7-2 | 13 | TGTGCCAGCAACCCAGTAGGGAACACTGAAGCTTTCTTT | CASNPVGNTEAFF
- | TRBJ2-1 | - | TRBV29-1 | 14 | TGCAGCGTCGCCCGGGTCCTCTCCTACAATGAGCAGTTCTTC | CSVARVLSYNEQFF
- | TRBJ1-2 | - | TRBV12-2 | 13 | TGTGCAAGTCGCTTAGCTCACAGGGGCGGCTACACCTTC | CASRLAHRGGYTF
- | TRBJ1-4 | - | TRBV6-5 | 14 | TGTGCCAGCAGTTACAGGCAGCCCCGGGAAAAACTGTTTTTT | CASSYRQPREKLFF
- | TRBJ2-7 | TRBD1 | TRBV5-1 | 15 | TGCGCCAGCAGCGCCCGACAGGGTGGGGCCTACGAGCAGTACTTC | CASSARQGGAYEQYF
- | TRBJ2-7 | - | TRBV12-5 | 13 | TGTGCTAGTGGTTTAGGGGGAACCGACGAGCAGTACTTC | CASGLGGTDEQYF
- | TRBJ2-1 | - | TRBV15 | 15 | TGTGCCACCAGCAGAGATGGGAGTCCTAACAATGAGCAGTTCTTC | CATSRDGSPNNEQFF
- | TRBJ2-7 | - | TRBV4-1 | 13 | TGCGCCAGCAGCCACATACCTAATTTCGAGCAGTACTTC | CASSHIPNFEQYF
- | TRBJ1-1 | TRBD1 | TRBV5-4 | 15 | TGTGCCAGCAACCCCGGACAGGCAATGAACACTGAAGCTTTCTTT | CASNPGQAMNTEAFF
- | TRBJ1-2 | TRBD1 | TRBV19 | 16 | TGTGCCAGTAGTACGGTGGGACAGGGAGGAATCTATGGCTACACCTTC | CASSTVGQGGIYGYTF
- | TRBJ1-4 | - | TRBV2 | 13 | TGTGCCAGCAGTGAAGTAACGGCGGAAAAACTGTTTTTT | CASSEVTAEKLFF
once | TRBJ2-7 | - | TRBV11-3 | 18 | TGTGCCAGCAGCTTAGACGGTGGAACTTCACTAAGGGACTACGAGCAGTACTTC | CASSLDGGTSLRDYEQYF
- | TRBJ2-6 | TRBD2 | TRBV2 | 18 | TGTGCCAGCGTAACTAGCGGGGGGCCCACCTCTGGGGCCAACGTCCTGACTTTC | CASVTSGGPTSGANVLTF
- | TRBJ2-7 | - | TRBV7-8 | 14 | TGTGCCAGCAGCTTAGCATTGATCGGCTACGAGCAGTACTTC | CASSLALIGYEQYF
- | TRBJ2-2 | - | TRBV6-4 | 14 | TGTGCCAGCACTCTGGAGTGGGGGCCCGGGGAGCTGTTTTTT | CASTLEWGPGELFF
once | TRBJ1-1 | - | TRBV7-2 | 9 | TGTGCCAGCCCTGCTGTGGCTTTCTTT | CASPAVAFF
- | TRBJ2-2 | - | TRBV7-3 | 13 | TGTGCCAGCAGCTTCAAAGGGGGCGGGGAGCTGTTTTTT | CASSFKGGGELFF
- | TRBJ1-1 | TRBD1 | TRBV6-5 | 15 | TGTGCCAGCAGAGAACCTCAGGGGGCGAACACTGAAGCTTTCTTT | CASREPQGANTEAFF
- | TRBJ2-7 | - | TRBV27 | 13 | TGTGCCAGCAGTTTAGGGCAGATCTACGAGCAGTACTTC | CASSLGQIYEQYF
- | TRBJ1-1 | - | TRBV9 | 14 | TGTGCCAGCAGCGTAGGTTTGGGACATCCTGAAGCTTTCTTT | CASSVGLGHPEAFF
- | TRBJ1-1 | - | TRBV6-5 | 12 | TGTGCCAGCAGTTACCGTGAGGGCCCAGCTTTCTTT | CASSYREGPAFF
- | TRBJ2-3 | - | TRBV27 | 18 | TGTGCCAGCAGTCTATATCTAGGGGGGACAGCTAGCACAGATACGCAGTATTTT | CASSLYLGGTASTDTQYF
- | TRBJ2-5 | - | TRBV19 | 18 | TGTGCCAGTAGTATTAACGCAGCGATCGGAGCTATCCAAGAGACCCAGTACTTC | CASSINAAIGAIQETQYF
once | TRBJ1-1 | - | TRBV19 | 15 | TGTGCCAGTAGGTGGTTTGCGCGAGGTGAGGCTGAAGCTTTCTTT | CASRWFARGEAEAFF
- | TRBJ1-1 | - | TRBV6-6 | 13 | TGTGCCAGCAGCCGGACAAGTAACACTGAAGCTTTCTTT | CASSRTSNTEAFF
- | TRBJ1-1 | - | TRBV7-9 | 12 | TGTGCCAGCAGCTTTGGCCAGCTTGAAGCTTTCTTT | CASSFGQLEAFF
- | TRBJ2-1 | TRBD1 | TRBV5-8 | 15 | TGTGCCAGCACCGTAGGGACAGGGGGCACCAATGAGCAGTTCTTC | CASTVGTGGTNEQFF
- | TRBJ1-3 | - | TRBV14 | 16 | TGTGCCAGCAGCCAAGATCTGCGCTTCTCTGGAAACACCATATATTTT | CASSQDLRFSGNTIYF
- | TRBJ2-3 | TRBD1 | TRBV2 | 16 | TGTGCCAGCAGTGTGGGGACAGGAGGATTAACAGATACGCAGTATTTT | CASSVGTGGLTDTQYF
- | TRBJ2-7 | TRBD2 | TRBV28 | 17 | TGTGCCAGCACATCATCCGGACTAGCGGGTTTCGCCTACGAGCAGTACTTC | CASTSSGLAGFAYEQYF
- | TRBJ2-5 | - | TRBV4-1 | 15 | TGCGCCAGCAGCCCCAGGGTGGGAGCGCCGGCGACCCAGTACTTC | CASSPRVGAPATQYF
- | TRBJ1-3 | - | TRBV15 | 16 | TGTGCCACCAGCAGAGAATCGTTGGGGGTTCGAAACACCATATATTTT | CATSRESLGVRNTIYF
- | TRBJ2-7 | TRBD1 | TRBV5-1 | 15 | TGCGCCAGCAGCTTTAGTTCGTCAGGGGGATACGAGCAGTACTTC | CASSFSSSGGYEQYF
- | TRBJ1-1 | TRBD1 | TRBV10-3 | 15 | TGTGCCAGCGGGACAGGGGGCGGGATGAACACTGAAGCTTTCTTT | CASGTGGGMNTEAFF
- | TRBJ2-5 | TRBD2 | TRBV11-2 | 15 | TGTGCCAGCAGCATAAGCGGGGGGGGAGGAGAGACCCAGTACTTC | CASSISGGGGETQYF